The 21 T cell receptor beta chains presented below share a single source sample, sequenced in a study of identical twins. TCRdb fed the 5' RACE reads into MiXCR, producing one record per CDR3 protein. The sample consists of a few hundred thousand distinct CDR3 sequences, roughly 9.9% of them appearing once. The data also belong to a second study, concerning yellow fever vaccine responses in identical twins.

Source material: PBMCs. The source of these receptors is a woman aged 18-35 years in good health.

The rearrangement uses TRBV5-6 and TRBJ2-7, with a possible D match to TRBD2 (6 bases). CDR3 size: 14 residues. The V gene's germline CDR1 is SGHDT and CDR2 YYEEEE. V gave up 2 bases and J gave up 2 bases, with 11 bases separating them. CDR3 protein: CASSFISGPYEQYF. In DNA form, the CDR3 reads TGTGCCAGCAGCTTCATCAGCGGGCCCTACGAGCAGTACTTC.

At least ten counts were recorded for this clonotype. V usage is TRBV7-2 and J usage is TRBJ2-7, with a weak D call TRBD2 (6 bases). This CDR3 has 15 residues. The V end was cut by 1 base, the J end by 3 bases, with 13 bases between. Germline V lookup: CDR1 SGHTA, CDR2 FQGNSA. The CDR3 loop reads CASSLEGQGGYEQYF. CDR3 sequence (DNA): TGTGCCAGCAGCTTAGAAGGTCAGGGAGGCTACGAGCAGTACTTC. Based on the CDR3 plus reference TRBV7-2 and TRBJ2-7, the full variable domain is GAGVSQSPSNKVTEKGKDVELRCDPISGHTALYWYRQSLGQGLEFLIYFQGNSAPDKSGLPSDRFSAERTGGSVSTLTIQRTQQEDSAVYLCASSLEGQGGYEQYFGPGTRLTVT.

This clonotype was detected many times. The rearrangement links TRBV6-1 to TRBJ2-1; D ambiguous. Germline CDR1 and CDR2: MNHNS and SASEGT. This CDR3 has 12 amino acids. Trimming stripped 9 bases from V and 5 bases from J, with 11 bases between. CDR3 sequence (DNA): TGTGCCAGTACAGTGACCCACAATGAGCAGTTCTTC. Translation gives CASTVTHNEQFF.

The sample holds a few counts of this clonotype. This chain joins TRBV3-1 and TRBJ2-7; TRBD1 might be the D (6 bases). The germline V gene encodes CDR1 LGHDT and CDR2 YNNKEL (reference sequence). The CDR3 contains 16 residues. Trimming took 9 bases from V and 3 from J, leaving 24 bases between them. The CDR3 spells CARERSTGETFYEQYF. As DNA, the CDR3 is TGTGCCAGAGAGAGGTCGACAGGAGAGACATTCTACGAGCAGTACTTC.

This clonotype has ten or more counts. This chain connects TRBV3-1 to TRBJ1-4, with D hard to call. The CDR3 extends over 14 amino acids. Germline CDR1 LGHDT, CDR2 YNNKEL (reference sequence). V lost 1 base to trimming and J lost 7 bases, with 10 bases between them. The CDR3 region has the DNA TGTGCCAGCAGCCAAGGGCGATCGAGTGAAAAACTGTTTTTT. It codes for CASSQGRSSEKLFF.

This clonotype was seen at least ten times. The chain links TRBV20-1 to TRBJ1-5, with D maybe TRBD1 (5 bases). This CDR3 contains 14 residues. Germline CDR1 DFQATT, CDR2 SNEGSKA (reference sequence). The V end lost 5 bases, the J end lost 1 base, and 12 bases lay between the germline ends. The CDR3 coding sequence is TGCAGTGCTTCCGGGACTTCAAGCAATCAGCCCCAGCATTTT. It specifies CSASGTSSNQPQHF.

This chain uses TRBV7-3 with TRBJ1-1; perhaps TRBD1 as D (5 bases). In germline, CDR1 is SGHTA, CDR2 FQGTGA. The CDR3 has 14 residues. Trimming cost V 5 bases and J 4 bases, with 14 bases left between them. The DNA of the CDR3 is TGTGCCAGCAGCCCTCGGGGGAGGGCCACTGAAGCTTTCTTT. This gives the protein CASSPRGRATEAFF.

The gene calls are TRBV5-1 and TRBJ2-5; TRBD2 matches at 12 bases. With 4 bases clipped from V and 2 bases from J, the junction kept 9 bases outside the gene matches. Germline V gene lookup returns CDR1 SGHRS and CDR2 YFSETQ. The CDR3 has 17 residues. The CDR3 DNA follows: TGCGCCAGCAGCGGCGGACTAGCGGGGACGTTACAAGAGACCCAGTACTTC. Translating it yields CASSGGLAGTLQETQYF.

V and J are TRBV7-9 and TRBJ1-2; 7 bases are shared with TRBD1. Unmatched junction bases numbered 9, after V lost 1 base and J lost 4 bases. Per the germline V gene, CDR1 is SEHNR and CDR2 is FQNEAQ (reference sequence). The CDR3 runs 16 residues. As DNA, the CDR3 is TGTGCCAGCAGCTTAGTAGGGACAGAAAATATCTATGGCTACACCTTC. It specifies CASSLVGTENIYGYTF.

This clonotype showed up many times. The chain employs TRBV7-9 and TRBJ2-7, with D possibly TRBD2 on 5 matching bases. Per germline, CDR1 SEHNR and CDR2 FQNEAQ (reference sequence). The length of the CDR3 is 13 residues. V was pared by 3 bases and J by 7 bases, with 13 bases between. The CDR3 DNA sequence: TGTGCCAGCAGCTTTCCAGGACGGGATGAGCAGTACTTC. Its translation: CASSFPGRDEQYF.

This clonotype showed up just a few times. The DNA of the CDR3 is TGTGCCAGCAGCTTACCCGGGACTACCAAAAACATTCAGTACTTC. The encoded protein is CASSLPGTTKNIQYF. The chain combines TRBV5-6 with TRBJ2-4; 7 nucleotides align to TRBD2. This CDR3 contains 15 residues. Germline CDR1 and CDR2: SGHDT and YYEEEE. The V and J ends lost 2 bases and 2 bases, in that order; junction bases with no gene match: 4. Full variable domain (missing parts from reference TRBV5-6 and TRBJ2-4): DAGVTQSPTHLIKTRGQQVTLRCSPKSGHDTVSWYQQALGQGPQFIFQYYEEEERQRGNFPDRFSGHQFPNYSSELNVNALLLGDSALYLCASSLPGTTKNIQYFGAGTRLSVL.

This clonotype has just a few counts. The chain joins TRBV11-2 to TRBJ2-7, with 9 bases aligning to TRBD2. The CDR3 runs 15 residues. Germline V gives CDR1 SGHAT, CDR2 FQNNGV. Trimming took 1 base from V and 4 from J; bases not matched to a gene: 5. The chain's CDR3 is CASSLGSGRRYEQYF. CDR3 nucleotide sequence: TGTGCCAGCAGCTTAGGGAGCGGGAGGAGATACGAGCAGTACTTC.

This clonotype was seen a handful of times. V and J are TRBV20-1 and TRBJ1-2; possibly TRBD1 for D (5 bases). The germline V gene has CDR1 DFQATT and CDR2 SNEGSKA (reference sequence). The V and J ends lost 5 bases and 7 bases respectively, with 20 bases between them. The CDR3 runs 14 residues. For the CDR3, the DNA is TGCAGTGCTGCTCGGGACCCCGGGACTTCTGGCTACACCTTC. Encoded protein: CSAARDPGTSGYTF.

This clonotype occurred a few times. The chain couples TRBV11-2 to TRBJ2-1; TRBD2 is a possible D gene (6 bases). The CDR3 length is 19 residues. In germline, CDR1 is SGHAT, CDR2 FQNNGV. Deletions cut 1 base from V and 9 bases from J, with 28 bases between. The CDR3 spells CASSLGGGLVAALIFEQFF. As DNA, the CDR3 is TGTGCCAGCAGCTTAGGTGGTGGTTTGGTAGCGGCCCTAATTTTTGAGCAGTTCTTC.

The rearrangement uses TRBV12-3 or TRBV12-4 and TRBJ2-3, with 8 bases lining up with TRBD1. Trimming cost V 5 bases and J 4 bases; bases outside gene matches: 17. The CDR3 spans 18 residues. The CDR3 nucleotides are TGTGCCAGCAGTCCCCAGGGGGCTCCAAAACTGTGGGCAGATACGCAGTATTTT. This translates into CASSPQGAPKLWADTQYF.

At least ten counts were recorded for this clonotype. The chain carries TRBV12-3 or TRBV12-4 and TRBJ2-4; D may match TRBD1 or TRBD2 (5 bases each). The V and J ends lost 6 bases and 3 bases respectively, with 15 bases between them. The CDR3 consists of 15 residues. Here the CDR3 reads CASRAPGTRKNIQYF. The CDR3 bases are TGTGCCAGCAGGGCACCCGGGACGCGCAAAAACATTCAGTACTTC.

This clonotype came up a few times. The chain couples TRBV10-2 to TRBJ1-6, with D unresolved. The CDR3 has 15 amino acids. Looked up from germline, CDR1 is WSHSY and CDR2 is SAAADI. V lost 3 bases and J 9 bases, leaving 15 bases between the germline ends. CDR3 sequence (DNA): TGCGCCAGCAGTGACCTCATGCGGGGAGGTTCACCCCTCCACTTT. Residues: CASSDLMRGGSPLHF.

This rearrangement joins TRBV4-3 to TRBJ2-3, with D possibly TRBD1 on 6 matching bases. CDR3 length: 15 residues. In germline, CDR1 is LGHNA, CDR2 YSLEER. V was cut by 1 base and J by 4 bases, with 12 bases left in between. The CDR3 is CASSQVGAGSDTQYF. The CDR3 DNA sequence: TGCGCCAGCAGCCAAGTGGGGGCAGGGTCAGATACGCAGTATTTT.

This chain links TRBV3-1 with TRBJ2-2; 8 bases map to TRBD2. V was pared by 0 bases and J by 4 bases, with 7 bases of the junction left unmatched. This CDR3 contains 17 residues. CDR1 is LGHDT, CDR2 YNNKEL, per germline (reference sequence). The CDR3, as DNA: TGTGCCAGCAGCCAAGAGCGGGAGGCCGGGGGCACCGGGGAGCTGTTTTTT. Translation: CASSQEREAGGTGELFF.

This clonotype has only a few counts. This chain joins TRBV27 and TRBJ1-4, with D unclear. V gave up 4 bases and J gave up 8 bases, with 14 bases separating them. This CDR3 is built from 14 residues. Germline CDR1 is MNHEY and CDR2 is SMNVEV (reference sequence). The CDR3 is CASSSDQMGEKLFF. The DNA of the CDR3 is TGTGCCAGCAGTTCCGATCAAATGGGGGAAAAACTGTTTTTT. The variable domain in full, with the rest retrieved from reference TRBV27 and TRBJ1-4, is EAQVTQNPRYLITVTGKKLTVTCSQNMNHEYMSWYRQDPGLGLRQIYYSMNVEVTDKGDVPEGYKVSRKEKRNFPLILESPSPNQTSLYFCASSSDQMGEKLFFGSGTQLSVL.

The rearrangement joins TRBV11-3 to TRBJ2-2; D unresolved. Germline lookup yields CDR1 SGHNT and CDR2 YENEEA. V lost 5 bases and J lost 0, with 10 bases in between. The CDR3 has 15 residues. The CDR3 DNA reads as TGTGCCAGCAGCCAGGACGGATCGAACACCGGGGAGCTGTTTTTT. Its translation is CASSQDGSNTGELFF. Drawing the rest from reference TRBV11-3 and TRBJ2-2, the complete variable domain is EAGVVQSPRYKIIEKKQPVAFWCNPISGHNTLYWYLQNLGQGPELLIRYENEEAVDDSQLPKDRFSAERLKGVDSTLKIQPAELGDSAVYLCASSQDGSNTGELFFGEGSRLTVL.